This TCR beta chain was documented in a study of blood T cell repertoires in COVID-19. The CDR3 sequence is 13 residues long. The germline CDR1 and CDR2 sequences are SNHLY and FYNNEI. V was cut by 9 bases and J by 3 bases, with 11 bases left in between. Per the original methods: Using reference gene primer amplification, nucleated cell counts were estimated. Some clones are missing from TCRdb's copy, which holds only in-frame ones; the method was immunoSEQ multiplex PCR. V and J calls and clone size are as listed in that table; D and trimming were resolved from the DNA. The sample has approximately 120,000 clones; over 75% are singletons.

The V and J genes are TRBV2 and TRBJ1-4; D might be TRBD1 (6 bases). The sequenced sample was peripheral blood. The receptor was derived from a woman aged 45 to 65 with acute or convalescent COVID-19. CDR3 region: CASHRESNEKLFF. The CDR3, as DNA: TGTGCCAGTCACAGGGAGTCTAATGAAAAACTGTTTTTT.